This T cell receptor beta chain was captured by sequencing in a study of T cell responses to AZD1222 COVID-19 vaccine. Findings and caveats of the study: Unmutated variant regions are reportedly the target of nearly half of TCRs that are spike-specific. There were mostly white British donors and more females than males, and clonal diversity was possibly underestimated. Repertoires in all cases were sampled only once the peak T cell response had passed.

About this clone: Its antigen is undetermined. At the DNA level, this CDR3 is encoded by other sequences in the same sample as well.

Sequencing used immunoSEQ multiplex PCR; TCRdb keeps in-frame clones, though not all of them. The table shows around 140,000 clones, with about 90% occurring only once. Pooling of second doses given at about 4 or about 12 weeks was done. This CDR3 contains 11 residues. CDR1 and CDR2 (germline): GTSNPN, SVGIG (reference sequence). V shed 2 bases and J shed 4 bases, with 5 bases lying between them. This specimen consisted of peripheral blood, obtained 28 days after the second AZD1222 dose. The source is an adult who received the AZD1222 COVID-19 vaccine. The chain joins TRBV30 to TRBJ2-5; D unclear. The CDR3 DNA sequence: TGTGCCTGGAGTTCAGGAGAGACCCAGTACTTC. As protein: CAWSSGETQYF.